Sequencing of this T cell receptor (beta chain) was carried out in a study of CD8+ T cells in alopecia areata. About the study: Twice a day, 5 to 10 mg of oral tofacitinib was administered to treated patients.

Described treatment: oral pan-JAK inhibitor, 5-10 mg twice daily. Peripheral blood, together with lesional scalp punch biopsies, was collected from alopecia areata patients. Cell sorting on a FACSAria was used to separate CD4+ and CD8+ T cells from the PBMCs. Whole-study results and caveats: Persistence of many expanded lesional clones was seen in scalp and blood during tofacitinib.

Extracted from the samples, RNA was reverse transcribed into cDNA to serve as the sequencing template. Repertoires were generated with immunoSEQ multiplex PCR, while TCRdb's copy carries only in-frame clones and drops some. The repertoire includes some 180,000 clones, 45% to 60% of them detected once, and over 9% sits in the top ten. Trimming took 4 bases from V and 5 from J, leaving 8 bases between them. The CDR3 length is 12 residues. Germline CDR1 and CDR2: SGHDN and FVKESK. As to this clone: What it binds is unknown.

The source material was CD8+ T cells sorted from blood, sampled at approximately week 51, from a patient treated with tofacitinib. The sequence came from a human donor with alopecia areata. The chain is built from TRBV14 and TRBJ2-5, with D maybe TRBD2 (5 bases). In DNA form, the CDR3 reads TGTGCCAGCAGCCCGGACTCCGAGACCCAGTACTTC. It encodes CASSPDSETQYF.